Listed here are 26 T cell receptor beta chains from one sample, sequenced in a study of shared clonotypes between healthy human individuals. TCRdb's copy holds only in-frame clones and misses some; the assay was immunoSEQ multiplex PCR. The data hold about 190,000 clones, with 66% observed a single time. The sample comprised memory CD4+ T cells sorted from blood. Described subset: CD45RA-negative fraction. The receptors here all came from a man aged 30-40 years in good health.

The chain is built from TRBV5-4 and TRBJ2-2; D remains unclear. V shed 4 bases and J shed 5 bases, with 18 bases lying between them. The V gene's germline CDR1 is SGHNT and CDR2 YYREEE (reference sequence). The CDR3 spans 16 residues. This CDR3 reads CASSLWVSPGTGELFF. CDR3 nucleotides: TGTGCCAGCAGCCTATGGGTCAGCCCCGGAACCGGGGAGCTGTTTTTT. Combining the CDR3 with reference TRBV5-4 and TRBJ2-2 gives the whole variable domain ETGVTQSPTHLIKTRGQQVTLRCSSQSGHNTVSWYQQALGQGPQFIFQYYREEENGRGNFPPRFSGLQFPNYSSELNVNALELDDSALYLCASSLWVSPGTGELFFGEGSRLTVL.

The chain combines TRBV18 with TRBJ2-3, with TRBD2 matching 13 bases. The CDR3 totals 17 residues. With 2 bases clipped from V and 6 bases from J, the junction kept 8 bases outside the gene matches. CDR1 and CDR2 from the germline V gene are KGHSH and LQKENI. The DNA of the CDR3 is TGTGCCAGCTCACCAATCGCACTAGCGGGAGGGATGGATACGCAGTATTTT. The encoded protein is CASSPIALAGGMDTQYF.

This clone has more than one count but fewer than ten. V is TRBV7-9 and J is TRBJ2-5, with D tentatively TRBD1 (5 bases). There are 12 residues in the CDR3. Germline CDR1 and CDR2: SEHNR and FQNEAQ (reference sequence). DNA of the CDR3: TGTGCTGTCCATCAGGGCCAAGAGACCCAGTACTTC. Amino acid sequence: CAVHQGQETQYF.

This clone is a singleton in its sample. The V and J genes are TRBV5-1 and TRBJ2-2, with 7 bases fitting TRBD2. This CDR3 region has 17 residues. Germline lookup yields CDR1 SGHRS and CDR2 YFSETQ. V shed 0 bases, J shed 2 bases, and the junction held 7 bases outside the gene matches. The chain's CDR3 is CASSLAPGTINTGELFF. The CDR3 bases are TGCGCCAGCAGCTTGGCCCCCGGGACTATAAACACCGGGGAGCTGTTTTTT.

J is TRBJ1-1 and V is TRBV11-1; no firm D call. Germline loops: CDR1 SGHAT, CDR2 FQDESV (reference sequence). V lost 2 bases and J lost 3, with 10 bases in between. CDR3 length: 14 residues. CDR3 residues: CASSLFWADTEAFF. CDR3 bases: TGTGCCAGCAGCTTATTTTGGGCGGACACTGAAGCTTTCTTT.

CDR3 sequence reads: CASRRTTNTEAFF. CDR3 bases: TGTGCCAGTAGACGGACAACGAACACTGAAGCTTTCTTT. V and J are TRBV19 and TRBJ1-1, with D possibly matching TRBD1 (5 bases). This CDR3 is built from 13 residues. Deletions cut 6 bases from V and 1 base from J, with 9 bases between. CDR1 and CDR2 from the germline V gene are LNHDA and SQIVND (reference sequence).

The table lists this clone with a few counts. The CDR3 DNA reads as TGTGCCAGCAGCCGCGGACTAGCTTCCACCGGGGAGCTGTTTTTT. Its translation: CASSRGLASTGELFF. This chain joins TRBV11-2 and TRBJ2-2, with 8 bases fitting TRBD2. This CDR3 region has 15 residues. Germline V lookup: CDR1 SGHAT, CDR2 FQNNGV. V was pared by 5 bases and J by 4 bases, with 6 bases of the junction left unmatched.

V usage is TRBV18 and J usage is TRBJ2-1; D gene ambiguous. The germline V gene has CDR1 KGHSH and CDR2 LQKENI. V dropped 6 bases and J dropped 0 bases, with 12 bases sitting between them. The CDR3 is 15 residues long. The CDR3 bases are TGTGCCAGCTCGGAGATGAGTAGCTCCTACAATGAGCAGTTCTTC. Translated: CASSEMSSSYNEQFF.

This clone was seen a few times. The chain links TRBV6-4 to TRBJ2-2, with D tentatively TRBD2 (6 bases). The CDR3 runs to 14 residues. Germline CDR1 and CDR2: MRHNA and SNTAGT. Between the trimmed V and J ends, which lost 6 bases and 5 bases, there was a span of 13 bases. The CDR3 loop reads CASSEGLETGELFF. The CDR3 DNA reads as TGTGCCAGCAGCGAGGGACTGGAAACCGGGGAGCTGTTTTTT.

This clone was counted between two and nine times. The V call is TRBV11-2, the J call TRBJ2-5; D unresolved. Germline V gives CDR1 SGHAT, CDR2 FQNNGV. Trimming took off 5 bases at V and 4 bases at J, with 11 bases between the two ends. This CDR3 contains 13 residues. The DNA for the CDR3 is TGTGCCAGCAGCCAGTTCTTAGGAGAGACCCAGTACTTC. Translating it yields CASSQFLGETQYF.

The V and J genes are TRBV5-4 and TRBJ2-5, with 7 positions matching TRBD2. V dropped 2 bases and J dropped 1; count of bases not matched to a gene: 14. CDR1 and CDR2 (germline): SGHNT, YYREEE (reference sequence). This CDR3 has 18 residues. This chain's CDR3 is CASSFKEITRLAQETQYF. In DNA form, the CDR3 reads TGTGCCAGCAGCTTTAAGGAGATAACGCGACTAGCCCAAGAGACCCAGTACTTC.

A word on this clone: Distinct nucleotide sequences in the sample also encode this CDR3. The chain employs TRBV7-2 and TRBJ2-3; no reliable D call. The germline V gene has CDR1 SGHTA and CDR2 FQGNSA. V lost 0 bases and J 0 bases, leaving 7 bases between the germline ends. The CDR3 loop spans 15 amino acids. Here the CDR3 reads CASSLAPGSTDTQYF. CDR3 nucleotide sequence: TGTGCCAGCAGCTTAGCCCCAGGTAGCACAGATACGCAGTATTTT.

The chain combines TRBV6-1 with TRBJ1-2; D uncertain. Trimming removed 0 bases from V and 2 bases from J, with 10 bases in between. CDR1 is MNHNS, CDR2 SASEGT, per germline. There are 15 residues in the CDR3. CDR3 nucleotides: TGTGCCAGCAGTGAAGCGACTTTGACGAACTATGGCTACACCTTC. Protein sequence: CASSEATLTNYGYTF.

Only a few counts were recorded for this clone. CDR3 coding DNA: TGTGCCAGCTCTTCGACTTGGGTCTCTGAAGCTTTCTTT. This sequence encodes CASSSTWVSEAFF. The chain employs TRBV5-6 and TRBJ1-1; no clear D. Trimming removed 7 bases at V and 6 bases at J, with 16 bases between. CDR1 is SGHDT, CDR2 YYEEEE, per germline. The length of the CDR3 is 13 residues. The full variable domain, rest sourced from reference TRBV5-6 and TRBJ1-1, is DAGVTQSPTHLIKTRGQQVTLRCSPKSGHDTVSWYQQALGQGPQFIFQYYEEEERQRGNFPDRFSGHQFPNYSSELNVNALLLGDSALYLCASSSTWVSEAFFGQGTRLTVV.

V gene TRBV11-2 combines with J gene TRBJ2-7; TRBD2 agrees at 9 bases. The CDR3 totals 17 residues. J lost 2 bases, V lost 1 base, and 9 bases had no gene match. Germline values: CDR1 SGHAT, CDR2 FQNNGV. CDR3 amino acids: CASSLGGVAGGAYEQYF. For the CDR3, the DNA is TGTGCCAGCAGCTTAGGCGGGGTGGCGGGAGGGGCCTACGAGCAGTACTTC.

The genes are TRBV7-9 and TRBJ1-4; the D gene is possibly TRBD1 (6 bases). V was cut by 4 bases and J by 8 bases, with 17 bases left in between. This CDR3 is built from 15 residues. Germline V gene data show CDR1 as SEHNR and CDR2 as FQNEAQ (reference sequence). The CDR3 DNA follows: TGTGCCAGCAGCTCGCCAACAGGGTTTGGAGAAAAACTGTTTTTT. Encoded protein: CASSSPTGFGEKLFF.

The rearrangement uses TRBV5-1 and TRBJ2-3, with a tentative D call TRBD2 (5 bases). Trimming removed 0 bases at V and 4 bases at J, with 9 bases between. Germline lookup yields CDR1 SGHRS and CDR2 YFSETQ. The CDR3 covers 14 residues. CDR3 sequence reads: CASSLGGSPDTQYF. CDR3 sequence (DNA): TGCGCCAGCAGCTTGGGAGGGTCCCCAGATACGCAGTATTTT.

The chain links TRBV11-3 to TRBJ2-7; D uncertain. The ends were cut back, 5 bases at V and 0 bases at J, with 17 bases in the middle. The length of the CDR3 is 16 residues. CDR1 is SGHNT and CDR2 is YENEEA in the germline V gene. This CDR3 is CASSTRLQRSSYEQYF. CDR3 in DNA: TGTGCCAGCAGCACCCGCCTACAGAGGAGCTCCTACGAGCAGTACTTC.

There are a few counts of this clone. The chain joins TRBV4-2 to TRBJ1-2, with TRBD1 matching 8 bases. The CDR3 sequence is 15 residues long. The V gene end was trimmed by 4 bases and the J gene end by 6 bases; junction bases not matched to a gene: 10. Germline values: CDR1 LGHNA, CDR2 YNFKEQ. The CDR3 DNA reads TGTGCCAGCAGCCCGACCAGACAGGGGAGGAATGGCTACACCTTC. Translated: CASSPTRQGRNGYTF.

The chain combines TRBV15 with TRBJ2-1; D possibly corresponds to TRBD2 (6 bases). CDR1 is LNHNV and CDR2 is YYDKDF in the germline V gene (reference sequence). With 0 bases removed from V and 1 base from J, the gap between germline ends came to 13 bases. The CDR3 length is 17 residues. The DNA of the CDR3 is TGTGCCACCAGCAGAGATCTGGTGGCGGGATCCTACAATGAGCAGTTCTTC. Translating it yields CATSRDLVAGSYNEQFF.

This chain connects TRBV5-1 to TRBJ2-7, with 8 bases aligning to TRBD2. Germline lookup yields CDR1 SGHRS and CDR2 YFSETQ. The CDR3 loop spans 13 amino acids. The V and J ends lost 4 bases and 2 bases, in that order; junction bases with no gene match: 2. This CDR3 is CASSRSGAYEQYF. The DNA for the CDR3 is TGCGCCAGCAGCCGTAGCGGGGCCTACGAGCAGTACTTC. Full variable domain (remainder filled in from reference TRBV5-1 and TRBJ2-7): KAGVTQTPRYLIKTRGQQVTLSCSPISGHRSVSWYQQTPGQGLQFLFEYFSETQRNKGNFPGRFSGRQFSNSRSEMNVSTLELGDSALYLCASSRSGAYEQYFGPGTRLTVT.

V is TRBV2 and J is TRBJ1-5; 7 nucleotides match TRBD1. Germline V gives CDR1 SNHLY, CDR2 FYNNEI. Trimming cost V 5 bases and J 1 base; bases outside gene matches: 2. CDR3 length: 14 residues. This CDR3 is CASSRDSSNQPQHF. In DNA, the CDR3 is TGTGCCAGCAGTCGGGACAGCAGCAATCAGCCCCAGCATTTT.

The CDR3 DNA reads as TGTGCCAGCAGCGCTAGCGGCTACAATGAGCAGTTCTTC. It translates to CASSASGYNEQFF. The rearrangement links TRBV7-8 to TRBJ2-1; 7 nucleotides line up with TRBD2. This CDR3 has 13 residues. Germline V gene sequence: CDR1 SGHVS, CDR2 FQNEAQ. The trim removed 5 bases at V and 3 bases at J, leaving 1 base unmatched.

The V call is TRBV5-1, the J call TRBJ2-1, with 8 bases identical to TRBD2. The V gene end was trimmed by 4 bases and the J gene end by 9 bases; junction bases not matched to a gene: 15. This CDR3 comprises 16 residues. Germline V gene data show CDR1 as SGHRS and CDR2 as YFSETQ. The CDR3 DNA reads TGCGCCAGCAGCCCAATCCTTGGGACTAGTCTTGGTGAGCAGTTCTTC. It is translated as CASSPILGTSLGEQFF.

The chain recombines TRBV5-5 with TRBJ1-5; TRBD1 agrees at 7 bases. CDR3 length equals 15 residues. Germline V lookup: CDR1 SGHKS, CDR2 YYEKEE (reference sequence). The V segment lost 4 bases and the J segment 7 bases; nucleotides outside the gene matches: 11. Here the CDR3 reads CASSPSRQGRQPQHF. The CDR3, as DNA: TGTGCCAGCAGCCCCTCTAGACAGGGTAGGCAGCCCCAGCATTTT.

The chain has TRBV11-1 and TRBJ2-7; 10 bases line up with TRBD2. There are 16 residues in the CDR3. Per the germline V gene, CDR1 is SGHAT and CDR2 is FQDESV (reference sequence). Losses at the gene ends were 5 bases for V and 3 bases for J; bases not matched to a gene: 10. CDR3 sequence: CASSPRGAGGIYEQYF. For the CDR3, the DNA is TGTGCCAGCAGCCCGAGAGGAGCGGGAGGGATCTACGAGCAGTACTTC.